This is a list of T cell receptor beta chains from one sample in a study of T cell changes during pregnancy in multiple sclerosis. The data were produced by immunoSEQ multiplex PCR, yet TCRdb's version contains in-frame clones alone and is incomplete. The sample contains 40,000 to 45,000 clones, 91% of which appear only once. Specimen: CD4+ T cells from peripheral blood mononuclear cells, collected in the second trimester of pregnancy. These receptors all come from a female donor in good health, enrolled as a control in a pregnancy study. CDR3s include the opening cysteine and the closing phenylalanine or tryptophan. A D gene is named only where the DNA matches it firmly. Part of the rows lack a size; the others show once, few, many or a class for expanded clones.

NA	NA	TRBV18	TRBJ1-3	TGTGCCAGCTCACCAGAGGGTAACTCTGGAAACACCATATATTTT	CASSPEGNSGNTIYF
TRBD2	once	TRBV7-2	TRBJ2-5	TGTGCCAGCAGCTTAGTCTGGACTAGCGGGAGAGAGACCCAGTACTTC	CASSLVWTSGRETQYF
NA	NA	TRBV7-2	TRBJ1-1	TGTGCCAGCAGCCCTAGTGTCCGAGCTTTCTTT	CASSPSVRAFF
TRBD1	NA	TRBV10-3	TRBJ2-3	TGTGCCATCAGCAGACAGGGGGGGGACACAGATACGCAGTATTTT	CAISRQGGDTDTQYF
NA	NA	TRBV19	TRBJ1-5	TGTGCCAGTAGTATAAGCGGACTAAATAGCAATCAGCCCCAGCATTTT	CASSISGLNSNQPQHF
TRBD1	NA	TRBV4-2	TRBJ1-1	TGTGCCAGCAGCCAAGGCCGAAGCAGACAGGGGATGAACACTGAAGCTTTCTTT	CASSQGRSRQGMNTEAFF
NA	NA	TRBV20-1	TRBJ1-1	TGCAGTACCAGACAAAACACTGAAGCTTTCTTT	CSTRQNTEAFF
NA	NA	TRBV29-1	TRBJ2-1	TGCAGCGCCAACAGGGTATGGGGAGCCGATGAGCAGTTCTTC	CSANRVWGADEQFF
NA	NA	TRBV19	TRBJ2-5	TGTGCCAGTAGCGAGCAACGAGCCAAGACCCAGTACTTC	CASSEQRAKTQYF
TRBD2	NA	TRBV30	TRBJ2-3	TGTGCCTGGAGTGTATCTAGCGGGAAAATAGATACGCAGTATTTT	CAWSVSSGKIDTQYF
TRBD2	NA	TRBV18	TRBJ2-3	TGTGCCAGCTCAGGACGGGAGGGGACAGATACGCAGTATTTT	CASSGREGTDTQYF
TRBD1	few	TRBV18	TRBJ1-3	TGTGCCAGCTCCCGACGTGGTGCAGGGGGCTCTGGAAACACCATATATTTT	CASSRRGAGGSGNTIYF
NA	NA	TRBV7-9	TRBJ1-1	TGTGCCAGCAGCTTAGCTGCGGCTGAAGCTTTCTTT	CASSLAAAEAFF
TRBD1	NA	TRBV28	TRBJ2-1	TGTGCCAGCAGTGCGGGGACAGGGGGCCCCTACAATGAGCAGTTCTTC	CASSAGTGGPYNEQFF
NA	NA	TRBV5-1	TRBJ2-7	TGCGCCAGCAGCCCCGGGTTACCCGGGTCCTACGAGCAGTACTTC	CASSPGLPGSYEQYF
NA	NA	TRBV19	TRBJ1-5	TGTGCCAGTAGTATCTTGTATAGCAATCAGCCCCAGCATTTT	CASSILYSNQPQHF
NA	few	TRBV5-1	TRBJ1-4	TGCGCCAGCAGCTTAGGCCAGGGCAATGAAAAACTGTTTTTT	CASSLGQGNEKLFF
NA	NA	TRBV30	TRBJ2-4	TGTGCCTGGAGTGTAGTAGTCGGCATTCAGTACTTC	CAWSVVVGIQYF
NA	once	TRBV7-7	TRBJ2-3	TGTGCTAGCAGCTCTCTCGAGGGTCAGACGCAGTATTTT	CASSSLEGQTQYF
NA	NA	TRBV5-6	TRBJ1-5	TGTGCCAGCAGTTTGGGGGGGCCGGTTGGCCAGCCCCAGCATTTT	CASSLGGPVGQPQHF
TRBD2	NA	TRBV6-5	TRBJ2-1	TGTGCCAGCAGCTACGGGAGGGAACCCTACAATGAGCAGTTCTTC	CASSYGREPYNEQFF
TRBD1	NA	TRBV9	TRBJ2-5	TGTGCCAGCAGTGTCATGGGGACAGGGGTTGGGACCCAGTACTTC	CASSVMGTGVGTQYF
NA	once	TRBV10-3	TRBJ2-1	TGTGCCATCAGTGAGGGAGCAGTCGCCTACAATGAGCAGTTCTTC	CAISEGAVAYNEQFF
NA	NA	TRBV2	TRBJ2-5	TGTGCCAGCATCGCGGCACAAGAGACCCAGTACTTC	CASIAAQETQYF
NA	NA	TRBV7-6	TRBJ2-7	TGTGCCAGCAGCTTAAGGCCAGGGCAAGGGGGCTACGAGCAGTACTTC	CASSLRPGQGGYEQYF
NA	NA	TRBV11-2	TRBJ2-3	TGTGCCAGCAGCCCCCACCTAGTTCGGAGCACAGATACGCAGTATTTT	CASSPHLVRSTDTQYF
NA	NA	TRBV6-1	TRBJ1-4	TGTGCCAGCAGTGAAGCGGGGAGGTCCTCGACTCCAAGGAAACTGTTTTTT	CASSEAGRSSTPRKLFF
NA	NA	TRBV11-2	TRBJ1-1	TGTGCCAGCAGCCTCGGACTACACACTGAAGCTTTCTTT	CASSLGLHTEAFF
NA	NA	TRBV7-9	TRBJ1-1	TGTGCCAGCAGCTTACCCTCATTACGGGTCACTGAAGCTTTCTTT	CASSLPSLRVTEAFF
NA	NA	TRBV10-3	TRBJ1-1	TGTGCCATCAGTCAGGGCGACGGGGGTCTGCAGAGAGCTTTCTTT	CAISQGDGGLQRAFF
TRBD1	NA	TRBV4-1	TRBJ2-6	TGCGCCAGCAGCGGCCGGGACAGGGCCTTCTCTGGGGCCAACGTCCTGACTTTC	CASSGRDRAFSGANVLTF
TRBD1	NA	TRBV6-5	TRBJ2-7	TGTGCCAGCAGTTACACGACAGGGCCCAGCGAGCAGTACTTC	CASSYTTGPSEQYF
TRBD2	NA	TRBV7-9	TRBJ2-7	TGTGCCAGCAGCTTATCTTGGGGTAGCGGGAGAGGCGACGAGCAGTACTTC	CASSLSWGSGRGDEQYF
NA	NA	TRBV28	TRBJ1-2	TGTGCCAGCACAGGCGACAGTTACGGCTACACCTTC	CASTGDSYGYTF
TRBD1	NA	TRBV11-2	TRBJ2-1	TGTGCCAGCAGCTCCCTGACAGGGGTAAGCCTAACAAGGGTCTTC	CASSSLTGVSLTRVF
TRBD1	NA	TRBV5-1	TRBJ1-2	TGCGCCAGCAGCTTGGCCGGCGACAGGGAGATTGGCTACACCTTC	CASSLAGDREIGYTF
TRBD1	NA	TRBV30	TRBJ1-6	TGTGCCTGGAGTACAGGGGACGGATCACCCCTCCACTTT	CAWSTGDGSPLHF